One and the same sample provided the 25 T cell receptor beta chains below, sequenced in a study of shared clonotypes between healthy human individuals. Measured with immunoSEQ multiplex PCR; TCRdb has only the in-frame clones, and not every one. The repertoire has roughly 2.1 million clones, about 93% of them found once; the top ten carry 1.5% to 2%. Cells designated naive CD8 were CD45RO-negative and were positively selected for CCR7, with terminally differentiated effector memory CD45RA+ cells excluded. Sequencing used naive CD8+ T cells from PBMCs. Every receptor here comes from a man younger than 35 in good health. Some clones in this sample may be carry-over from other donors' samples.

Details on this clone: In the same sample, other DNA sequences code for this CDR3. This rearrangement joins TRBV7-8 to TRBJ2-7; D is unresolved. CDR1 is SGHVS and CDR2 is FQNEAQ in the germline V gene. V was shortened by 3 bases and J by 1 base, with 4 bases between the two germline ends. The CDR3 runs 12 residues. CDR3: CASSFVSYEQYF. CDR3 coding DNA: TGTGCCAGCAGCTTCGTGTCCTACGAGCAGTACTTC.

This clone was found a few times. This rearrangement joins TRBV11-2 to TRBJ1-1, with a possible D match to TRBD1 (5 bases). Trimming removed 3 bases from V and 0 bases from J, with 11 bases in between. Germline-derived CDR1 and CDR2 are SGHAT and FQNNGV. The CDR3 is 15 amino acids. CDR3 loop: CASSFWGRLNTEAFF. CDR3 in DNA: TGTGCCAGCAGCTTCTGGGGGAGACTGAACACTGAAGCTTTCTTT. The whole variable domain, remainder taken from reference TRBV11-2 and TRBJ1-1, is EAGVAQSPRYKIIEKRQSVAFWCNPISGHATLYWYQQILGQGPKLLIQFQNNGVVDDSQLPKDRFSAERLKGVDSTLKIQPAKLEDSAVYLCASSFWGRLNTEAFFGQGTRLTVV.

V gene TRBV7-2 combines with J gene TRBJ1-1; no definite D call. Deletions cut 1 base from V and 1 base from J, with 13 bases between. Looked up from germline, CDR1 is SGHTA and CDR2 is FQGNSA. This CDR3 has 16 residues. The CDR3 loop reads CASSLEGLTGNTEAFF. The CDR3 DNA follows: TGTGCCAGCAGCTTAGAAGGGTTGACCGGGAACACTGAAGCTTTCTTT.

This rearrangement joins TRBV7-3 to TRBJ2-1; D may be TRBD2 (6 bases). CDR3 length equals 16 residues. Trimming shortened V by 3 bases and J by 0 bases, and 12 bases separated the two germline ends. Germline V gives CDR1 SGHTA, CDR2 FQGTGA. The chain's CDR3 is CASSLGGGASYNEQFF. For the CDR3, the DNA is TGTGCCAGCAGCTTGGGAGGCGGGGCCTCCTACAATGAGCAGTTCTTC.

This clone occurred once. The chain uses TRBV2 and TRBJ2-2; D not resolved. V shed 2 bases and J shed 5 bases, with 21 bases lying between them. The CDR3 totals 18 residues. Germline-derived CDR1 and CDR2 are SNHLY and FYNNEI. DNA of the CDR3: TGTGCCAGCAGTGAAAGACTCCCGCACGTAGTTTCGACCGGGGAGCTGTTTTTT. Translating gives CASSERLPHVVSTGELFF. Full variable domain (rest looked up from reference TRBV2 and TRBJ2-2): EPEVTQTPSHQVTQMGQEVILRCVPISNHLYFYWYRQILGQKVEFLVSFYNNEISEKSEIFDDQFSVERPDGSNFTLKIRSTKLEDSAMYFCASSERLPHVVSTGELFFGEGSRLTVL.

In regard to this clone: The sample contains more than one DNA sequence encoding this CDR3. The CDR3 here is CASSPGTGELFF. The CDR3 DNA is TGTGCCAGCAGCCCAGGGACCGGGGAGCTGTTTTTT. The rearrangement joins TRBV7-3 to TRBJ2-2; the D gene is possibly TRBD1 (5 bases). The CDR3 spans 12 residues. Deletions cut 5 bases from V and 5 bases from J, with 6 bases between. Germline V lookup: CDR1 SGHTA, CDR2 FQGTGA.

This chain connects TRBV5-1 to TRBJ2-7; 8 bases match TRBD2. Germline trimming cut 4 bases from V and 7 bases from J; bases unmatched to any gene: 16. Germline CDR1 is SGHRS and CDR2 is YFSETQ. This CDR3 is built from 16 residues. The CDR3 spells CASSQAKLAGSFEQYF. The CDR3 nucleotides read TGCGCCAGCAGCCAAGCAAAGCTAGCGGGCTCATTTGAGCAGTACTTC.

V and J are TRBV27 and TRBJ2-3; the D is unclear. The CDR3 is made up of 15 amino acids. The V and J ends lost 4 bases and 1 base respectively, with 12 bases between them. Per germline, CDR1 MNHEY and CDR2 SMNVEV (reference sequence). The CDR3 DNA sequence: TGTGCCAGCAGTTCCATAGTATCCGGCACAGATACGCAGTATTTT. The encoded protein is CASSSIVSGTDTQYF.

About this clone itself: This sample also contains other DNA sequences that code for the same CDR3. This rearrangement joins TRBV7-9 to TRBJ2-7, with TRBD2 matching 8 bases. Germline CDR1 SEHNR, CDR2 FQNEAQ (reference sequence). Trimming cost V 5 bases and J 4 bases; bases outside gene matches: 10. This CDR3 has 15 amino acids. The CDR3 nucleotides read TGTGCCAGCAGCCCATCAAGCGGGAGATCTTACGAGCAGTACTTC. Its protein product is CASSPSSGRSYEQYF.

The chain uses TRBV28 and TRBJ1-2; 12 nucleotides match TRBD1. This CDR3 has 15 amino acids. The germline CDR1 and CDR2 sequences are MDHEN and SYDVKM. Trimming at V came to 3 bases and at J to 6 bases, leaving 5 bases not matched to a gene. The CDR3 sequence: CASSFPGTGGDGYTF. The CDR3 coding sequence is TGTGCCAGCAGTTTCCCCGGGACAGGGGGCGATGGCTACACCTTC.

The genes are TRBV28 and TRBJ1-1; unclear D gene. Germline lookup yields CDR1 MDHEN and CDR2 SYDVKM. The V and J ends lost 2 bases and 4 bases respectively, with 8 bases between them. This CDR3 has 13 residues. The CDR3 DNA reads as TGTGCCAGCAGTTTAAGGAGCCCCACTGAAGCTTTCTTT. Translation gives CASSLRSPTEAFF. The full variable domain, rest sourced from reference TRBV28 and TRBJ1-1, is DVKVTQSSRYLVKRTGEKVFLECVQDMDHENMFWYRQDPGLGLRLIYFSYDVKMKEKGDIPEGYSVSREKKERFSLILESASTNQTSMYLCASSLRSPTEAFFGQGTRLTVV.

The rearrangement uses TRBV9 and TRBJ2-3, with 7 bases fitting TRBD1. Germline V gives CDR1 SGDLS, CDR2 YYNGEE. The CDR3 runs to 15 residues. The trim removed 0 bases at V and 3 bases at J, leaving 4 bases unmatched. As DNA, the CDR3 is TGTGCCAGCAGCGTAGGTAACAGGGGTACAGATACGCAGTATTTT. This encodes CASSVGNRGTDTQYF.

The chain has TRBV27 and TRBJ2-1, with D possibly being TRBD2 (6 bases). This CDR3 spans 12 amino acids. CDR1 is MNHEY, CDR2 SMNVEV, per germline (reference sequence). The V gene lost 6 bases and the J gene lost 8 bases, with 11 bases spanning the gap. CDR3 DNA sequence: TGTGCCAGCAGGGGGACTCGGCATGAGCAGTTCTTC. Encoded protein: CASRGTRHEQFF.

This rearrangement joins TRBV2 to TRBJ2-3, with D unresolved. The germline V gene has CDR1 SNHLY and CDR2 FYNNEI. Trimming took 2 bases from V and 8 from J, leaving 11 bases between them. The CDR3 runs to 13 residues. The CDR3 bases are TGTGCCAGCAGTGAAAAAGCGTCTGCTACGCAGTATTTT. It translates to CASSEKASATQYF.

Concerning this clone: The sample has other DNA sequences that encode this CDR3 too. The chain is built from TRBV27 and TRBJ2-7; 11 nucleotides align to TRBD1. CDR1 is MNHEY, CDR2 SMNVEV, per germline (reference sequence). The CDR3 runs 15 residues. J gave up 7 bases and V 4 bases, and 9 bases lay outside the gene matches. In nucleotides, the CDR3 is TGTGCCAGCAGTTCCCCGGGACAGGGGGTACGAGAGCAGTACTTC. The encoded protein is CASSSPGQGVREQYF.

The chain joins TRBV28 to TRBJ2-7; 7 nucleotides line up with TRBD1. The germline V gene has CDR1 MDHEN and CDR2 SYDVKM. The ends lost 5 bases at V and 7 bases at J; junction bases unmatched: 14. The CDR3 extends over 15 amino acids. Here the CDR3 reads CASSAPRSRGREQYF. Here the CDR3 DNA reads TGTGCCAGCAGTGCCCCCCGGAGCAGGGGGAGAGAGCAGTACTTC.

A remark on this clone: The sample contains more than one DNA sequence encoding this CDR3. This chain joins TRBV13 and TRBJ1-2, with no clear D. Germline CDR1 and CDR2: PRHDT and FYEKMQ (reference sequence). The CDR3 covers 13 residues. Trimming left V 0 bases short and J 2 bases short, with 4 bases between. CDR3 amino acids: CASSLGGNYGYTF. Written as DNA, the CDR3 is TGTGCCAGCAGCTTAGGAGGGAACTATGGCTACACCTTC.

Details on this clone: The same CDR3 also results from other DNA sequences found in this sample. The rearrangement joins TRBV7-9 to TRBJ1-2; tentative D call: TRBD1 (6 bases). V was clipped by 2 bases and J by 8 bases, with 9 bases between them. This CDR3 has 12 amino acids. The germline gives CDR1 SEHNR, CDR2 FQNEAQ (reference sequence). The CDR3 coding sequence is TGTGCCAGCAGCTTATCAGGGGACGGCTACACCTTC. It is translated as CASSLSGDGYTF.

DNA of the CDR3: TGTGCCAGCAGTCCCGGACAGGGTTTAGGGTATGGCTACACCTTC. Translating gives CASSPGQGLGYGYTF. The chain recombines TRBV13 with TRBJ1-2; 8 nucleotides align to TRBD1. The CDR3 is 15 amino acids. CDR1 is PRHDT and CDR2 is FYEKMQ in the germline V gene (reference sequence). V lost 6 bases and J lost 5; bases outside the gene matches: 11.

V gene TRBV28 combines with J gene TRBJ1-1; no reliable D call. Germline lookup yields CDR1 MDHEN and CDR2 SYDVKM. The germline V and J ends were trimmed by 6 bases and 0 bases, with 11 bases remaining between them. This CDR3 has 14 residues. The CDR3 here is CASRPGFMNTEAFF. The CDR3, as DNA: TGTGCCAGCAGACCCGGCTTCATGAACACTGAAGCTTTCTTT. Supplemented by reference TRBV28 and TRBJ1-1, the full variable domain reads DVKVTQSSRYLVKRTGEKVFLECVQDMDHENMFWYRQDPGLGLRLIYFSYDVKMKEKGDIPEGYSVSREKKERFSLILESASTNQTSMYLCASRPGFMNTEAFFGQGTRLTVV.

The CDR3 nucleotides read TGTGCCAGCAGCCCCGGGGTAGCGGGGACGCAGAGCTCCTACAATGAGCAGTTCTTC. Translating gives CASSPGVAGTQSSYNEQFF. The chain couples TRBV27 to TRBJ2-1; 8 bases match TRBD2. In germline, CDR1 is MNHEY, CDR2 SMNVEV (reference sequence). This CDR3 is built from 19 residues. J gave up 0 bases and V 6 bases, and 16 bases lay outside the gene matches.

Turning to this clone: The same CDR3 can be traced to other DNA sequences in this sample. The genes are TRBV11-3 and TRBJ2-2; D uncertain. From germline, CDR1 is SGHNT and CDR2 YENEEA. The CDR3 spans 12 residues. V was shortened by 1 base and J by 6 bases, with 3 bases between the two germline ends. The CDR3 DNA reads TGTGCCAGCAGCTTAGTCCCCGGGGAGCTGTTTTTT. Its protein is CASSLVPGELFF.

This clone was counted a single time. The V and J genes are TRBV9 and TRBJ2-7; 9 positions match TRBD1. J was trimmed by 6 bases and V by 2 bases; bases with no gene match: 12. Germline V CDR1 and CDR2: SGDLS, YYNGEE. The CDR3 is 16 amino acids. The CDR3 reads CASSVSRDRVIGEQYF. CDR3 DNA: TGTGCCAGCAGCGTCTCCCGGGACAGGGTAATCGGCGAGCAGTACTTC.

The chain combines TRBV11-2 with TRBJ1-1; D might be TRBD1 (5 bases). Deletions cut 3 bases from V and 6 bases from J, with 11 bases between. The germline V gene encodes CDR1 SGHAT and CDR2 FQNNGV. The CDR3 has 13 amino acids. This CDR3 reads CASSLGVNPEAFF. CDR3 DNA sequence: TGTGCCAGCAGCTTGGGGGTCAATCCTGAAGCTTTCTTT. Complete variable domain (other parts from reference TRBV11-2 and TRBJ1-1): EAGVAQSPRYKIIEKRQSVAFWCNPISGHATLYWYQQILGQGPKLLIQFQNNGVVDDSQLPKDRFSAERLKGVDSTLKIQPAKLEDSAVYLCASSLGVNPEAFFGQGTRLTVV.

The chain employs TRBV6-1 and TRBJ2-7; possibly TRBD1 or TRBD2 for D (5 bases each). The CDR3 runs to 14 residues. V was cut by 1 base and J by 2 bases, with 9 bases left in between. Per germline, CDR1 MNHNS and CDR2 SASEGT. CDR3 sequence (DNA): TGTGCCAGCAGTGAAGGCCCGGGGCCCTACGAGCAGTACTTC. Its translation is CASSEGPGPYEQYF.